The clone carrying this TCR beta chain was seen just once. The antigen is undetermined. The data originate from a study of cytomegalovirus exposure and HLA in healthy donors. Findings and limits, study-wide: The study listed about 150 cytomegalovirus-associated TCR beta chains. TCR beta chains associated with HLA were, in a later analysis, more clonally expanded than equally common others. In an earlier analysis, most TCR beta V segments were productive about 87% or about 30% of the time. The study found most TCR sequences rare, yet found some public TCRs in many donors.

Both 60 Vbeta primers and 13 Jbeta primers went into the PCR. Here immunoSEQ multiplex PCR was the method, and the copy in TCRdb shows in-frame clones only, minus some. The table has some 160,000 clones, 77% seen once; the top ten hold under 2%. Sample: PBMCs. The source of this sequence is a woman in her thirties in good health and CMV-seronegative.

The chain's CDR3 is CAWRNRPASAVGQFF. CDR3 in DNA: TGTGCCTGGAGGAACAGGCCGGCCTCCGCGGTTGGGCAGTTCTTC. V gene TRBV30 combines with J gene TRBJ2-1; D is perhaps TRBD1 (5 bases). Deletions cut 3 bases from V and 12 bases from J, with 24 bases between. Germline lookup yields CDR1 GTSNPN and CDR2 SVGIG (reference sequence). The CDR3 totals 15 residues.